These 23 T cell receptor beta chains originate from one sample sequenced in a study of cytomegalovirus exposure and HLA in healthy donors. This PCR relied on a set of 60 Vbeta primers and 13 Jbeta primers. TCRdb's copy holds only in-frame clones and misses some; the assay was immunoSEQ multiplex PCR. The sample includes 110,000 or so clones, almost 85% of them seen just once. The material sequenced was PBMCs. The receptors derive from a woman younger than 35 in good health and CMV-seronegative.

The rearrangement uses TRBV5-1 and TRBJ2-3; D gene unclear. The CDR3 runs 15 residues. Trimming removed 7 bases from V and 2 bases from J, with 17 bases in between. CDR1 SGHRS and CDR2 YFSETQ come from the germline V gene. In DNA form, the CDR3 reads TGCGCCAGCGCTTTCTGGTTCAGGCCCACAGATACGCAGTATTTT. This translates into CASAFWFRPTDTQYF.

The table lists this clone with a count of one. For the CDR3, the DNA is TGTGCCAGCAGCGGACAAATGGGCACAGATACGCAGTATTTT. It is translated as CASSGQMGTDTQYF. V usage is TRBV6-6 and J usage is TRBJ2-3; TRBD1 is a possible D gene (5 bases). With 6 bases removed from V and 1 base from J, the gap between germline ends came to 11 bases. The length of the CDR3 is 14 residues. CDR1 and CDR2 (germline): MNHNY, SVGAGI (reference sequence).

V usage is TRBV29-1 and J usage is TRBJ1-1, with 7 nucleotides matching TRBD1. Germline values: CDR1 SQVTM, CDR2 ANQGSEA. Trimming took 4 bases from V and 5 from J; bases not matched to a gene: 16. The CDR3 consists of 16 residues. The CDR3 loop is CSVGIKATGRRTEAFF. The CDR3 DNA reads TGCAGCGTTGGTATTAAAGCGACAGGGAGAAGGACTGAAGCTTTCTTT.

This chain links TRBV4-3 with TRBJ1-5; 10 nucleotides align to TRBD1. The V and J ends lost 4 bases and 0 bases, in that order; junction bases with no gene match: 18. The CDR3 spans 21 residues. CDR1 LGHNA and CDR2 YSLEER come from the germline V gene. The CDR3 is CASSPRLGPGTGEYSNQPQHF. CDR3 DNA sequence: TGCGCCAGCAGCCCGCGTTTGGGCCCCGGGACAGGGGAGTATAGCAATCAGCCCCAGCATTTT.

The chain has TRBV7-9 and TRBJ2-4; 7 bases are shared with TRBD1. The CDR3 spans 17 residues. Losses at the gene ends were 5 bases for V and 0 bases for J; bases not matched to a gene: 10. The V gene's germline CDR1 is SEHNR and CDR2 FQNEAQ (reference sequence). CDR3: CASSAQDRWGAKNIQYF. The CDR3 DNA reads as TGTGCCAGCAGCGCCCAGGACAGGTGGGGAGCCAAAAACATTCAGTACTTC.

The CDR3 sequence is CAWSGASVRTLSEGQEYF. The DNA for the CDR3 is TGTGCCTGGAGTGGTGCAAGTGTCAGGACTCTTTCGGAGGGTCAAGAGTACTTC. J is TRBJ2-7 and V is TRBV30; D possibly corresponds to TRBD2 (6 bases). The CDR3 loop spans 18 amino acids. Germline V gene sequence: CDR1 GTSNPN, CDR2 SVGIG (reference sequence). Trimming shortened V by 1 base and J by 11 bases, and 33 bases separated the two germline ends. Full variable domain (outside the CDR3, taken from reference TRBV30 and TRBJ2-7): SQTIHQWPATLVQPVGSPLSLECTVEGTSNPNLYWYRQAAGRGLQLLFYSVGIGQISSEVPQNLSASRPQDRQFILSSKKLLLSDSGFYLCAWSGASVRTLSEGQEYFGPGTRLTVT.

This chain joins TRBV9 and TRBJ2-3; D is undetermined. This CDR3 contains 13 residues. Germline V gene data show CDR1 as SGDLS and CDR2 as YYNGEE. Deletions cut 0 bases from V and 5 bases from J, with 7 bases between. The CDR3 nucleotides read TGTGCCAGCAGCGTAGGTGAGATAGATACGCAGTATTTT. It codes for CASSVGEIDTQYF.

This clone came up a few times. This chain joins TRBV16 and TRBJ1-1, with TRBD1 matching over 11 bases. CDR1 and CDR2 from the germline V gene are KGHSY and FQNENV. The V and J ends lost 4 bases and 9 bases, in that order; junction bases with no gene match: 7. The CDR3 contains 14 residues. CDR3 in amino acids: CASSLGQGAIKAFF. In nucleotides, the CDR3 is TGTGCCAGCAGCCTAGGACAGGGGGCGATTAAAGCTTTCTTT.

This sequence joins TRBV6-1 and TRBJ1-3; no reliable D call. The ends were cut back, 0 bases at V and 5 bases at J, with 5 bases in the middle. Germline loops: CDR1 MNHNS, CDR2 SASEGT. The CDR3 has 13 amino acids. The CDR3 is CASSEAARNTIYF. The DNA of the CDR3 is TGTGCCAGCAGTGAAGCAGCTCGAAACACCATATATTTT.

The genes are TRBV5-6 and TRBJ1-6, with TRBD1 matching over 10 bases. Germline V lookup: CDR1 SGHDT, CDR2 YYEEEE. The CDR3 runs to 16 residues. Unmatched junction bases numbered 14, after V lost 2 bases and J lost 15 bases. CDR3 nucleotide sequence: TGTGCCAGCAGCTTTCTCGGGACAGGGGCCGGGGAGGGCCTCCACTTT. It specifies CASSFLGTGAGEGLHF.

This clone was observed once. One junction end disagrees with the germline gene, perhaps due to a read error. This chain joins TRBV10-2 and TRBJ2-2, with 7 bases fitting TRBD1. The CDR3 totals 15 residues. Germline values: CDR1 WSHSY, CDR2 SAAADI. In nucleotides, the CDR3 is TGCGCCAGCACTGAGGGGGCAGCGAACACCGGGGAGCTGTTTTTT. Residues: CASTEGAANTGELFF.

CDR3 DNA sequence: TGTGCCAGCAGTCGCGGACAGGGCGAGGATGGCTACACCTTC. Amino acids: CASSRGQGEDGYTF. This rearrangement joins TRBV7-9 to TRBJ1-2; 8 bases match TRBD1. CDR1 is SEHNR, CDR2 FQNEAQ, per germline (reference sequence). V shed 6 bases and J 6 bases; nucleotides not matched to a gene: 9. The CDR3 is made up of 14 amino acids.

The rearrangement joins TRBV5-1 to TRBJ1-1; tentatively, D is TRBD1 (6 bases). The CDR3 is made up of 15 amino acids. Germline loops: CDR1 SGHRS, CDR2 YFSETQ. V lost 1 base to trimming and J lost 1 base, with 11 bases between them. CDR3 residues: CASSLSGQSNTEAFF. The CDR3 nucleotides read TGCGCCAGCAGCTTGAGCGGACAGTCGAACACTGAAGCTTTCTTT.

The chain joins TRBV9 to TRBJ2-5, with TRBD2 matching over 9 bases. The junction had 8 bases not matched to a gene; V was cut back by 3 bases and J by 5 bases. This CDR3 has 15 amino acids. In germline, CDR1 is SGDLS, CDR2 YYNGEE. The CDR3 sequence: CASSDGGGAAETQYF. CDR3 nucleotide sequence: TGTGCCAGCAGCGACGGCGGGGGGGCTGCGGAGACCCAGTACTTC.

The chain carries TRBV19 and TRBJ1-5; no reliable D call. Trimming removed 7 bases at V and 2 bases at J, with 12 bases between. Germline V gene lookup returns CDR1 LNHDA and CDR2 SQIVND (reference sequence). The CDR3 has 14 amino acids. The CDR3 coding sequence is TGTGCCAGTACGGTTTCGAACGGCAATCAGCCCCAGCATTTT. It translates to CASTVSNGNQPQHF.

DNA of the CDR3: TGTGCCAGCAGCTTAATAGGGGGCACTGAAGCTTTCTTT. Residues: CASSLIGGTEAFF. The J gene is TRBJ1-1, the V gene TRBV7-9, with a weak D call TRBD1 (6 bases). Looked up from germline, CDR1 is SEHNR and CDR2 is FQNEAQ (reference sequence). Trimming took off 2 bases at V and 4 bases at J, with 8 bases between the two ends. The CDR3 has 13 amino acids.

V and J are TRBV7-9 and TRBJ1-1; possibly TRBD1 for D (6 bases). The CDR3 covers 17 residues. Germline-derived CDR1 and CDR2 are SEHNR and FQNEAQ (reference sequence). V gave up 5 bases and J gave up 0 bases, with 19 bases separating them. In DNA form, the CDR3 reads TGTGCCAGCAGCGGCTCAGGGGAAGTATGGATGAACACTGAAGCTTTCTTT. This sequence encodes CASSGSGEVWMNTEAFF.

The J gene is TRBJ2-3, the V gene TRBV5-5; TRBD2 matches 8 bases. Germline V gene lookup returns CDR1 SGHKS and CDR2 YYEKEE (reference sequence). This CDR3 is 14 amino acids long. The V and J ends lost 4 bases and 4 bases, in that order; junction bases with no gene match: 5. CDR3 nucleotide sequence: TGTGCCAGCAGCCGGGGGGGGTTTGCAGATACGCAGTATTTT. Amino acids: CASSRGGFADTQYF. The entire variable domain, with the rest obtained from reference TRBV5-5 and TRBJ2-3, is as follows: DAGVTQSPTHLIKTRGQQVTLRCSPISGHKSVSWYQQVLGQGPQFIFQYYEKEERGRGNFPDRFSARQFPNYSSELNVNALLLGDSALYLCASSRGGFADTQYFGPGTRLTVL.

This CDR3 is CASSLGGGSGSPLHF. CDR3 DNA: TGTGCCAGCAGCTTAGGGGGAGGGTCAGGCTCACCCCTCCACTTT. J is TRBJ1-6 and V is TRBV13; D remains ambiguous. Looked up from germline, CDR1 is PRHDT and CDR2 is FYEKMQ (reference sequence). The CDR3 length is 15 residues. V shed 0 bases and J shed 10 bases, with 13 bases lying between them.

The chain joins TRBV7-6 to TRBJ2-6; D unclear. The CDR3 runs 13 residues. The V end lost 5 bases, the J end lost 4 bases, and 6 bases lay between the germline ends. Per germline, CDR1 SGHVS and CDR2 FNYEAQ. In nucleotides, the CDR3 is TGTGCCAGCAGCCCGACAGGGGCCAACGTCCTGACTTTC. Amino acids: CASSPTGANVLTF.

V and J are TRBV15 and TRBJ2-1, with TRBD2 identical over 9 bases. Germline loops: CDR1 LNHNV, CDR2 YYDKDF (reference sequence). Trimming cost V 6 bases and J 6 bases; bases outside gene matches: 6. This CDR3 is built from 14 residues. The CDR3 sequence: CATRKAGGSNEQFF. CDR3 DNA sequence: TGTGCCACCAGAAAAGCGGGAGGTTCCAATGAGCAGTTCTTC.

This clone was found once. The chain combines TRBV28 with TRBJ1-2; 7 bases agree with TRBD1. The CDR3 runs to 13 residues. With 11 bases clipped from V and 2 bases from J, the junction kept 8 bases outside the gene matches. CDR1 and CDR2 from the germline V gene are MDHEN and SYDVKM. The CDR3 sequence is CAGQDRANYGYTF. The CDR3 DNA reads TGTGCCGGACAAGACAGGGCGAACTATGGCTACACCTTC.

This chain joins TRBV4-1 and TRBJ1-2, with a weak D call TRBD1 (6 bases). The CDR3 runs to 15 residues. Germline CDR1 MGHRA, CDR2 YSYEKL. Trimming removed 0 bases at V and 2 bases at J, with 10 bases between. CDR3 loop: CASSQDPGGNYGYTF. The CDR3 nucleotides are TGCGCCAGCAGCCAAGATCCTGGGGGCAACTATGGCTACACCTTC.